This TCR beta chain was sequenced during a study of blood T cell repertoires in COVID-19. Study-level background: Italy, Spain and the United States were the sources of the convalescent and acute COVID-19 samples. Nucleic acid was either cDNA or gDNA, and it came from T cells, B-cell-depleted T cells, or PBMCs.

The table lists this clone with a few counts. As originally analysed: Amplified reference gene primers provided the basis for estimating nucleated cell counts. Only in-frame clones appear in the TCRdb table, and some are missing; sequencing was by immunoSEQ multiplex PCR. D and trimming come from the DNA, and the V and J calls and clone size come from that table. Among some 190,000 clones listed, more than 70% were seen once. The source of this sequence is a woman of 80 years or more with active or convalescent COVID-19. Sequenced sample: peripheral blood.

The CDR3 protein is CASILPGTDATFF. In DNA, the CDR3 is TGTGCCAGCATTCTCCCTGGGACAGACGCGACTTTCTTT. The chain links TRBV6-5 to TRBJ1-1; TRBD1 matches at 7 bases. CDR1 MNHEY and CDR2 SVGAGI come from the germline V gene. The CDR3 spans 13 residues. The V segment lost 7 bases and the J segment 12 bases; nucleotides outside the gene matches: 14.